This TCR beta chain was found in a study of cytomegalovirus exposure and HLA in healthy donors. As concerns this clone: Its antigen is undetermined.

The CDR3 contains 14 residues. V was cut by 0 bases and J by 1 base, with 7 bases left in between. Germline V gives CDR1 SGHRS, CDR2 YFSETQ. General study findings and limits: Testing in vitro showed a few CMV-associated chains specific for CMV antigens.

The PCR used 60 Vbeta and 13 Jbeta primers. TCRdb keeps only in-frame clones here, not all; method: immunoSEQ multiplex PCR. The table includes approximately 110,000 clones, around 69% detected once. Sequencing was performed on PBMCs. This sequence originates from a middle-aged woman in good health and CMV-seropositive. V gene TRBV5-1 combines with J gene TRBJ2-5; TRBD1 is a possible D gene (5 bases). CDR3 in amino acids: CASSLGQIQETQYF. Written as DNA, the CDR3 is TGCGCCAGCAGCTTGGGACAGATCCAAGAGACCCAGTACTTC. Together with reference TRBV5-1 and TRBJ2-5, the CDR3 gives the full variable domain: KAGVTQTPRYLIKTRGQQVTLSCSPISGHRSVSWYQQTPGQGLQFLFEYFSETQRNKGNFPGRFSGRQFSNSRSEMNVSTLELGDSALYLCASSLGQIQETQYFGPGTRLLVL.